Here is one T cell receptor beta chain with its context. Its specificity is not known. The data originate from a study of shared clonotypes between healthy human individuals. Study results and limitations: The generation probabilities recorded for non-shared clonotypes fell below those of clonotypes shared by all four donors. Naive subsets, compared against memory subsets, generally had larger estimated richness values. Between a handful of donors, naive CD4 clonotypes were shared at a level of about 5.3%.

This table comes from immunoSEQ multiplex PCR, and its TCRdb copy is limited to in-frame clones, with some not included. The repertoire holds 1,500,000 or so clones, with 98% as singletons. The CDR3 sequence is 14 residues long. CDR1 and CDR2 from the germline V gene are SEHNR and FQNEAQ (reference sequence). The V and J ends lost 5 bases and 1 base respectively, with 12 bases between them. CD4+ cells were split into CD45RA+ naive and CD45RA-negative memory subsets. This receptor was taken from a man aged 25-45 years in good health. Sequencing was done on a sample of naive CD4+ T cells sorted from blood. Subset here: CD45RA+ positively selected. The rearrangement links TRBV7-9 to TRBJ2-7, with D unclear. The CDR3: CASSIVQSSYEQYF. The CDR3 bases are TGTGCCAGCAGCATCGTCCAGTCGTCCTACGAGCAGTACTTC.